This T cell receptor beta chain was identified in a study of patients and donors after allogeneic stem cell transplantation (dated by TCRdb to the early 2020s). The method was RT-PCR. Sequencer: NextSeq 550. Using fastp at Q25 and MiXCR, TCRdb reprocessed the public reads and kept productive beta chains. Each entry merges the rows of one CDR3 protein and shows their most common DNA and genes. This sample is represented by 310 or so distinct CDR3 sequences; 1.1% of them were singletons. The ten most abundant clones make up approximately 48% of the sample. The CDR3 has 15 amino acids, counting the end cysteine and phenylalanine. The kept DNA is CDR3 alone, 45 bases in frame from the first base. Taken from the germline V gene, the CDR1 and CDR2 loops are MRHNA and SNTAGT. Here V drops 0 bases and J drops 6 bases, and the junction holds 4 bases not matched to any gene. This clonotype is categorized as medium-sized (0.01 to 0.1%). Its antigen is currently not known. The input lacks base qualities; no much larger clone sits a single base away.

The sequence came from a human donor who was either an allogeneic HSCT recipient or a stem cell or donor lymphocyte infusion donor (not recorded which). It is not recorded whose cells these are; they may come from a transplant donor. The chain links TRBV6-4 with TRBJ2-1; TRBD2 fits 8 bases in the junction. What was sequenced was blood, either unsorted or a sorted T cell fraction (not recorded which). For the CDR3, the sequence is CASSDSSGGGNEQFF. The DNA reads TGTGCCAGCAGTGACTCCAGCGGGGGAGGCAATGAGCAGTTCTTC.